This T cell receptor (beta chain) appears in the sequencing data of a study of cytomegalovirus exposure and HLA in healthy donors. Whereas donors were nominally healthy upon sampling, unrecorded immune exposures were probable. The CDR3 consists of 11 residues. In germline, CDR1 is SGHTA, CDR2 FQGNSA. V lost 3 bases, J lost 10 bases, and 10 bases lay in between. The study ran its PCR with 60 Vbeta and 13 Jbeta primers. TCRdb keeps only in-frame clones here, not all; method: immunoSEQ multiplex PCR. The sample shows 200,000 to 250,000 clones, 77% of them seen only once. This TCR came from a woman aged 55-69 years in good health and CMV-seropositive. Sequencing was performed on PBMCs. The chain uses TRBV7-2 and TRBJ2-7, with D tentatively TRBD2 (5 bases). CDR3 amino acids: CASSFRLSQYF. The CDR3 DNA follows: TGTGCCAGCAGCTTTAGACTATCTCAGTACTTC.